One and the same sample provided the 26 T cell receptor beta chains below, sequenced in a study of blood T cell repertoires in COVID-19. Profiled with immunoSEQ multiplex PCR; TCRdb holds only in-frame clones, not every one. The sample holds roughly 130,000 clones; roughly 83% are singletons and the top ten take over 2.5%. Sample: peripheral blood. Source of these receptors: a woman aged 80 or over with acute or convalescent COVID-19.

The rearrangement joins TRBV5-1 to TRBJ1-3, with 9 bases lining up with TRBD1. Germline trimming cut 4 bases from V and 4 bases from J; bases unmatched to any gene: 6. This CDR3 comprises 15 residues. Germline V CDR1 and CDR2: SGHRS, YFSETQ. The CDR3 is CASSPRTGVGNTIYF. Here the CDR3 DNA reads TGCGCCAGCAGCCCCAGGACAGGGGTCGGAAACACCATATATTTT.

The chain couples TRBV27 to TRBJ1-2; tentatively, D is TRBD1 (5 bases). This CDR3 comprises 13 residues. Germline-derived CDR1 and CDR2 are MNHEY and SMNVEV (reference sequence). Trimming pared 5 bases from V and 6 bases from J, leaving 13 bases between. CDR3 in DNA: TGTGCCAGCAGTCTGGCAGGGAGGGATGGCTACACCTTC. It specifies CASSLAGRDGYTF.

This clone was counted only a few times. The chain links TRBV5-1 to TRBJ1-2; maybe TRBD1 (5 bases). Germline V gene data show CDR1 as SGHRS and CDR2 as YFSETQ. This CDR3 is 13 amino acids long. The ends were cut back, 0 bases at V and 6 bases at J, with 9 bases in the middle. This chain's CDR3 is CASSLDSGDGYTF. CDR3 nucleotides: TGCGCCAGCAGCTTGGACTCGGGGGATGGCTACACCTTC.

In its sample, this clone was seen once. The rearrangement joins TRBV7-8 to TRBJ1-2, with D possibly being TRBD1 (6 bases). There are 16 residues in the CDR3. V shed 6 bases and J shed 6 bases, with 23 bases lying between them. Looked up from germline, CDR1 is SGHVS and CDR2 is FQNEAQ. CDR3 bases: TGTGCCAGCAGTCTGACACTTCAGGGGAGCTCGAATGGCTACACCTTC. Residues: CASSLTLQGSSNGYTF.

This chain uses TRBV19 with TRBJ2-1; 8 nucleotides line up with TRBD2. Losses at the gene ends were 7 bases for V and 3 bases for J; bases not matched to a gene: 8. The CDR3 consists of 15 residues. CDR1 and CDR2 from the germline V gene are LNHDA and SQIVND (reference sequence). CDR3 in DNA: TGTGCCAGTAAGTCTGGTAGCGGGGACTACAATGAGCAGTTCTTC. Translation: CASKSGSGDYNEQFF.

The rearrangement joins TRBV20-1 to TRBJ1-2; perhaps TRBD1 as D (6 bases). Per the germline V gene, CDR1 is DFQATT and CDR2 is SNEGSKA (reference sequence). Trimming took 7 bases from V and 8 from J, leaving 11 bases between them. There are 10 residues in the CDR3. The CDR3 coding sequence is TGCAGTGTACCAGACAGGGGCTACACCTTC. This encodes CSVPDRGYTF.

CDR3 coding DNA: TGCGCCAGCAGCCAGGTGTCCCCCCTCTATGGCTACACCTTC. This encodes CASSQVSPLYGYTF. The genes are TRBV5-1 and TRBJ1-2; D uncertain. The CDR3 covers 14 residues. Germline V gene sequence: CDR1 SGHRS, CDR2 YFSETQ. V was trimmed by 4 bases and J by 4 bases, leaving 14 bases between them.

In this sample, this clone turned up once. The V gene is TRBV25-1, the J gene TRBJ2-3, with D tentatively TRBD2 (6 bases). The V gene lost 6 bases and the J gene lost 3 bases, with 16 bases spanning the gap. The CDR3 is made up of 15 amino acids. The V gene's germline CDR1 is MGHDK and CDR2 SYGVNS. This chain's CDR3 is CASSPPRGWTDTQYF. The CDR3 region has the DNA TGTGCCAGCAGCCCACCGCGGGGTTGGACAGATACGCAGTATTTT.

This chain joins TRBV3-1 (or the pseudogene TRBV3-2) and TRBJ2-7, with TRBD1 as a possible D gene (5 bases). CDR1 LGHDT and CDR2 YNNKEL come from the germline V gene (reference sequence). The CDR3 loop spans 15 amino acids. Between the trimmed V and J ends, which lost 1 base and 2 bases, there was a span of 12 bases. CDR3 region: CASSQGQSSTYEQYF. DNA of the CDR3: TGTGCCAGCAGCCAAGGACAGTCCAGTACCTACGAGCAGTACTTC.

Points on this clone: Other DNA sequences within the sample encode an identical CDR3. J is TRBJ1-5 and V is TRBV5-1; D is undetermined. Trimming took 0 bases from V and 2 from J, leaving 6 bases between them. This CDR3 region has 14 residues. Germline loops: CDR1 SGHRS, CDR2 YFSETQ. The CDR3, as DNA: TGCGCCAGCAGCTTGGAAGGAGGCAATCAGCCCCAGCATTTT. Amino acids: CASSLEGGNQPQHF. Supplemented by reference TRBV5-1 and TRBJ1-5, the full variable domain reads KAGVTQTPRYLIKTRGQQVTLSCSPISGHRSVSWYQQTPGQGLQFLFEYFSETQRNKGNFPGRFSGRQFSNSRSEMNVSTLELGDSALYLCASSLEGGNQPQHFGDGTRLSIL.

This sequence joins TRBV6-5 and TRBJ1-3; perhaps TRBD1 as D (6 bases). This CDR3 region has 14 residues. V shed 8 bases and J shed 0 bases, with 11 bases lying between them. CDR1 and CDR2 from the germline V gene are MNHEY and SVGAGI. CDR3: CASRDILSGNTIYF. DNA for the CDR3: TGTGCCAGCCGGGACATCCTCTCTGGAAACACCATATATTTT.

In DNA form, the CDR3 reads TGTGCCAGCAGCTCGCCGACAGTGCAGGCGAACATTCAGTACTTC. Its translation: CASSSPTVQANIQYF. The chain couples TRBV7-8 to TRBJ2-4, with D possibly being TRBD1 (5 bases). This CDR3 has 15 residues. Germline CDR1 reads SGHVS; CDR2 reads FQNEAQ. V lost 4 bases and J lost 7, with 17 bases in between.

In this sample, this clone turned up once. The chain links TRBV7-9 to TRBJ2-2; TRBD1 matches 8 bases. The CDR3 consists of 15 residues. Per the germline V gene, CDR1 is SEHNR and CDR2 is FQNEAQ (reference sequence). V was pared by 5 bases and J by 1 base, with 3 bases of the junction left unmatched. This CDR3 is CASSHDRGNTGELFF. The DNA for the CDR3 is TGTGCCAGCAGCCATGACAGGGGGAACACCGGGGAGCTGTTTTTT.

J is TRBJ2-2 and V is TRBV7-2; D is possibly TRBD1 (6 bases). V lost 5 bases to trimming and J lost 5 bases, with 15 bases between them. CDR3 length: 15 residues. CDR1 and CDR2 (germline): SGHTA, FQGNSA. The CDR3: CASSKQGTGTGELFF. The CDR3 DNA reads TGTGCCAGCAGCAAACAGGGTACCGGTACCGGGGAGCTGTTTTTT.

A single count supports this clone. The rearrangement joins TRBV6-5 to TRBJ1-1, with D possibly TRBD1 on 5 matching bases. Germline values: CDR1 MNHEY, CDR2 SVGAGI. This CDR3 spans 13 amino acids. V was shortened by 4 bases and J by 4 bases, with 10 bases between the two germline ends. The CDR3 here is CASSLRRGTEAFF. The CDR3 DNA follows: TGTGCCAGCAGTTTGAGAAGGGGCACTGAAGCTTTCTTT.

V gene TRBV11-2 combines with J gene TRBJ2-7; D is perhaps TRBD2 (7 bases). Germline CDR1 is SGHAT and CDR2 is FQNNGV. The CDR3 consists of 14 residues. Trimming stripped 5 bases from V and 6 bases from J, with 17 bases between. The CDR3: CASSRGARTSEQYF. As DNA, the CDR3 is TGTGCCAGCAGCCGGGGGGCCCGGACGTCCGAGCAGTACTTC.

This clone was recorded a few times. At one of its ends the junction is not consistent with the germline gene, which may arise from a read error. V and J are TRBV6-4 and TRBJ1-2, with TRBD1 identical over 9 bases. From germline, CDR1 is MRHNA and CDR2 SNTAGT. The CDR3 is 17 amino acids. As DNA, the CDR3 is TGTGCCAGCAGGGACTCCGGGACAGGGTTTTCTAACTATGGCTACACCTTC. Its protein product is CASRDSGTGFSNYGYTF.

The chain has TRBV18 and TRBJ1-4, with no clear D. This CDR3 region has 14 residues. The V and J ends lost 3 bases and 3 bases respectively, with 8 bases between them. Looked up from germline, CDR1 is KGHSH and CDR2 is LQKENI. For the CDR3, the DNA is TGTGCCAGCTCACCTCGGCAGGCTAATGAAAAACTGTTTTTT. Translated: CASSPRQANEKLFF.

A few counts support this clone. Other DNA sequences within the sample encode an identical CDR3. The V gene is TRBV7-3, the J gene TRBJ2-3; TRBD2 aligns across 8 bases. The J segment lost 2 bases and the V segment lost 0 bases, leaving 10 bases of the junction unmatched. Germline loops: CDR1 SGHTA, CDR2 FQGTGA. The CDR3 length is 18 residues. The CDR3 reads CASSLTASQRGITDTQYF. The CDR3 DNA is TGTGCCAGCAGCTTAACAGCGTCCCAGCGGGGGATCACAGATACGCAGTATTTT.

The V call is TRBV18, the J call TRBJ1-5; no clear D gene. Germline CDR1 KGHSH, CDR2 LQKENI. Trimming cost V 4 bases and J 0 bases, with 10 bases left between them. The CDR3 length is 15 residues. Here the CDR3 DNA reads TGTGCCAGCTCACTAGAACGGGGTAGCAATCAGCCCCAGCATTTT. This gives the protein CASSLERGSNQPQHF.

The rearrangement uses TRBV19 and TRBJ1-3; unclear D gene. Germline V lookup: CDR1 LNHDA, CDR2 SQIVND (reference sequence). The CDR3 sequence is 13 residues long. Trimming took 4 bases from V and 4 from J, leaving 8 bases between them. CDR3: CASSTQQGNTIYF. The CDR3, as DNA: TGTGCCAGTAGTACACAACAGGGAAACACCATATATTTT. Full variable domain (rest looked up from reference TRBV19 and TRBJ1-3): DGGITQSPKYLFRKEGQNVTLSCEQNLNHDAMYWYRQDPGQGLRLIYYSQIVNDFQKGDIAEGYSVSREKKESFPLTVTSAQKNPTAFYLCASSTQQGNTIYFGEGSWLTVV.

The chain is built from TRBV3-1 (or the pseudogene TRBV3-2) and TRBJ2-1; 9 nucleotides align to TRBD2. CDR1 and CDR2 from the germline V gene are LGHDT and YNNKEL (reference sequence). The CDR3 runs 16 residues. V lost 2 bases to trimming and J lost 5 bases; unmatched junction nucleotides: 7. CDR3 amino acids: CASSQLAGNFHNEQFF. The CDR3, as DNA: TGTGCCAGCAGCCAACTAGCGGGGAATTTCCACAATGAGCAGTTCTTC.

CDR3 region: CASSQYEQVQRGYGYTF. Written as DNA, the CDR3 is TGTGCCAGCAGCCAGTACGAACAGGTCCAAAGGGGTTATGGCTACACCTTC. The chain has TRBV9 and TRBJ1-2; D perhaps matches TRBD1 (5 bases). The CDR3 loop spans 17 amino acids. The V gene's germline CDR1 is SGDLS and CDR2 YYNGEE. V dropped 4 bases and J dropped 5 bases, with 24 bases sitting between them.

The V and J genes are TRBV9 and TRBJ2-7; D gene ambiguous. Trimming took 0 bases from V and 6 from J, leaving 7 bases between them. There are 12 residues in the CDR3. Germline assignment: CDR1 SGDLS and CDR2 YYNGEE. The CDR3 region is CASSVDRSEQYF. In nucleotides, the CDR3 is TGTGCCAGCAGCGTAGATAGAAGCGAGCAGTACTTC.

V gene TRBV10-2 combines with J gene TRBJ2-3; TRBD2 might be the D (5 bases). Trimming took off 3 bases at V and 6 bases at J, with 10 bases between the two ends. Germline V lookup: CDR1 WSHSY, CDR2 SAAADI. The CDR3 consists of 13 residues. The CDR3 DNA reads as TGCGCCAGCAGTGAAGCTGGAGGTGATACGCAGTATTTT. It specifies CASSEAGGDTQYF.

The CDR3 coding sequence is TGTGCCAGCAGTCCACAGGGACATGGCTACACCTTC. Translated: CASSPQGHGYTF. The rearrangement joins TRBV6-2 or TRBV6-3 to TRBJ1-2; D is perhaps TRBD1 (6 bases). CDR3 length: 12 residues. Germline V lookup: CDR1 MNHEY, CDR2 SVGEGT. Deletions cut 5 bases from V and 6 bases from J, with 10 bases between.